This TCR beta chain stems from a study of blood T cell repertoires in COVID-19. Study-wide background: Spain, Italy and the United States supplied samples that represented acute and convalescent COVID-19. T cells, B-cell-depleted T cells, or PBMCs provided the cDNA or gDNA that served as material.

This clone was seen more than once but under ten times. Original methodology: The authors estimated nucleated cell counts from reference gene primer amplification. Sequenced by immunoSEQ multiplex PCR; TCRdb stores in-frame clones only, minus some. Clone size and the V and J calls come from that table; the DNA yielded D and trimming. The sample consists of about 170,000 clones, around four fifths of them appearing once. This CDR3 is built from 15 residues. The germline gives CDR1 SGHRS, CDR2 YFSETQ. V shed 4 bases and J 2 bases; nucleotides not matched to a gene: 8. This sequence was found in a woman older than 75 with COVID-19, enrolled during active disease. Material for sequencing was peripheral blood. The rearrangement uses TRBV5-1 and TRBJ2-5; 7 bases are shared with TRBD1. The CDR3 sequence is CASSEQPGQQETQYF. The CDR3 DNA sequence: TGCGCCAGCAGCGAACAACCGGGACAGCAAGAGACCCAGTACTTC.